The 21 T cell receptor beta chains listed next were all sequenced from one sample in a study of blood T cell repertoires in COVID-19. Using immunoSEQ multiplex PCR, the repertoire was profiled, and TCRdb retains in-frame clones only, with some absent. Among 160,000 or so clones, roughly 85% were seen once, and the ten largest hold approximately 18%. Sample: PBMCs or T cells enriched from blood (not recorded which). All receptors derive from a man aged 60 to 75 who had recovered from COVID-19.

This chain connects TRBV18 to TRBJ1-2, with D hard to call. The V end was cut by 3 bases, the J end by 3 bases, with 5 bases between. The CDR3 consists of 12 residues. From germline, CDR1 is KGHSH and CDR2 LQKENI. The CDR3 protein is CASSPTDYGYTF. The CDR3, as DNA: TGTGCCAGCTCACCCACAGACTATGGCTACACCTTC.

The V call is TRBV3-1 (or the pseudogene TRBV3-2), the J call TRBJ2-6, with TRBD1 as a possible D gene (5 bases). Trimming stripped 3 bases from V and 2 bases from J, with 11 bases between. This CDR3 comprises 16 residues. Per the germline V gene, CDR1 is LGHDT and CDR2 is YNNKEL (reference sequence). The DNA of the CDR3 is TGTGCCAGCAGCCAGCAGGGATCCCCTGGGGCCAACGTCCTGACTTTC. It codes for CASSQQGSPGANVLTF.

The chain links TRBV2 to TRBJ2-1, with 8 bases matching TRBD2. Germline-derived CDR1 and CDR2 are SNHLY and FYNNEI. V lost 4 bases, J lost 5 bases, and 10 bases stayed unmatched. The CDR3 is made up of 16 amino acids. DNA for the CDR3: TGTGCCAGCAGTGGGCTAAAGGGACTAGTTAACAATGAGCAGTTCTTC. It is translated as CASSGLKGLVNNEQFF.

The chain employs TRBV7-3 and TRBJ2-5, with a weak D call TRBD2 (6 bases). The germline CDR1 and CDR2 sequences are SGHTA and FQGTGA. There are 14 residues in the CDR3. With 1 base removed from V and 5 bases from J, the gap between germline ends came to 11 bases. CDR3 bases: TGTGCCAGCAGCTTAAGACTTGGGGGGGAGACCCAGTACTTC. Translation: CASSLRLGGETQYF.

V gene TRBV28 combines with J gene TRBJ2-5, with TRBD2 identical over 10 bases. This CDR3 has 18 residues. The germline V gene has CDR1 MDHEN and CDR2 SYDVKM. The V and J ends lost 3 bases and 2 bases, in that order; junction bases with no gene match: 12. In DNA form, the CDR3 reads TGTGCCAGCAGTTTTACCAGCGGGAGGGCCGGGTCACAAGAGACCCAGTACTTC. This sequence encodes CASSFTSGRAGSQETQYF.

The rearrangement joins TRBV24-1 to TRBJ2-2; 8 bases agree with TRBD1. The germline V gene has CDR1 KGHDR and CDR2 SFDVKD. CDR3 length equals 16 residues. Trimming removed 4 bases from V and 7 bases from J; junction bases left unmatched: 10. The CDR3 sequence is CATSDPWTGQIGELFF. In DNA, the CDR3 is TGTGCCACCAGTGACCCCTGGACAGGGCAGATCGGGGAGCTGTTTTTT.

V usage is TRBV27 and J usage is TRBJ2-2; 10 nucleotides agree with TRBD2. Germline values: CDR1 MNHEY, CDR2 SMNVEV (reference sequence). J gave up 7 bases and V 2 bases, and 16 bases lay outside the gene matches. The length of the CDR3 is 19 residues. The CDR3 region is CASSLNVLAGVGEIGELFF. DNA of the CDR3: TGTGCCAGCAGTTTAAATGTGCTAGCGGGGGTAGGCGAAATCGGGGAGCTGTTTTTT.

V usage is TRBV7-9 and J usage is TRBJ2-1; 13 bases agree with TRBD2. The V gene's germline CDR1 is SEHNR and CDR2 FQNEAQ (reference sequence). The V gene end was trimmed by 3 bases and the J gene end by 4 bases; junction bases not matched to a gene: 3. The CDR3 extends over 16 amino acids. The DNA for the CDR3 is TGTGCCAGCAGCTTCCCGGGACTAGCGGGGTACAATGAGCAGTTCTTC. It specifies CASSFPGLAGYNEQFF.

The chain combines TRBV5-1 with TRBJ2-3; TRBD2 matches at 16 bases. The CDR3 has 18 residues. V was pared by 4 bases and J by 3 bases, with 8 bases of the junction left unmatched. The germline V gene has CDR1 SGHRS and CDR2 YFSETQ. In nucleotides, the CDR3 is TGCGCCAGCAGCCCGGGACTAGCGGGGGGGAAGGGGACAGATACGCAGTATTTT. Translation: CASSPGLAGGKGTDTQYF. Filled out from reference TRBV5-1 and TRBJ2-3, the complete variable domain reads KAGVTQTPRYLIKTRGQQVTLSCSPISGHRSVSWYQQTPGQGLQFLFEYFSETQRNKGNFPGRFSGRQFSNSRSEMNVSTLELGDSALYLCASSPGLAGGKGTDTQYFGPGTRLTVL.

This chain joins TRBV5-1 and TRBJ1-5; tentative D call: TRBD1 (5 bases). CDR1 and CDR2 from the germline V gene are SGHRS and YFSETQ. Between the trimmed V and J ends, which lost 3 bases and 6 bases, there was a span of 16 bases. This CDR3 has 15 amino acids. CDR3 coding DNA: TGCGCCAGCAGCTCGGGGGGGATGGCGGGTCAGCCCCAGCATTTT. As protein: CASSSGGMAGQPQHF.

The chain recombines TRBV7-6 with TRBJ2-7; TRBD1 matches 9 bases. This CDR3 has 14 residues. V lost 4 bases, J lost 4 bases, and 5 bases stayed unmatched. The germline CDR1 and CDR2 sequences are SGHVS and FNYEAQ. The CDR3 DNA reads as TGTGCCAGCAGCTCGACAGGGGGGATATACGAGCAGTACTTC. The encoded protein is CASSSTGGIYEQYF.

The gene calls are TRBV3-1 (or the pseudogene TRBV3-2) and TRBJ2-2; D perhaps matches TRBD2 (5 bases). Germline V gene sequence: CDR1 LGHDT, CDR2 YNNKEL (reference sequence). The CDR3 consists of 14 residues. V shed 1 base and J shed 7 bases, with 10 bases lying between them. CDR3 DNA: TGTGCCAGCAGCCAAGGGTCTCGGGGCGGGGAGCTGTTTTTT. Its translation is CASSQGSRGGELFF.

This clone was seen ten or more times. This chain connects TRBV10-3 to TRBJ2-1; D uncertain. In germline, CDR1 is ENHRY, CDR2 SYGVKD. The CDR3 is made up of 14 amino acids. Trimming removed 7 bases from V and 3 bases from J, with 13 bases in between. This CDR3 is CAIKYSAVYNEQFF. Here the CDR3 DNA reads TGTGCCATCAAATATAGTGCCGTCTACAATGAGCAGTTCTTC.

The V call is TRBV5-4, the J call TRBJ2-1; possibly TRBD1 for D (5 bases). The CDR3 extends over 12 amino acids. Germline CDR1 is SGHNT and CDR2 is YYREEE (reference sequence). V lost 1 base and J lost 13, with 12 bases in between. The DNA of the CDR3 is TGTGCCAGCAGCTTGAGGCAGGGAAGTCAGTTCTTC. Amino acid sequence: CASSLRQGSQFF.

Concerning this clone: This CDR3 is also generated by other DNA sequences in the sample. The V and J genes are TRBV20-1 and TRBJ2-3; 8 bases line up with TRBD2. Trimming took 3 bases from V and 3 from J; bases not matched to a gene: 5. Looked up from germline, CDR1 is DFQATT and CDR2 is SNEGSKA (reference sequence). There are 14 residues in the CDR3. The CDR3 region is CSASRASGTDTQYF. The CDR3 nucleotides read TGCAGTGCTAGTCGGGCTAGCGGGACAGATACGCAGTATTTT.

This CDR3 is CASSLGSVYAGELFF. The DNA of the CDR3 is TGTGCCAGCAGCTTAGGGTCGGTTTACGCCGGGGAGCTGTTTTTT. V gene TRBV7-9 combines with J gene TRBJ2-2; the D is unclear. V dropped 1 base and J dropped 6 bases, with 12 bases sitting between them. Germline loops: CDR1 SEHNR, CDR2 FQNEAQ (reference sequence). This CDR3 is built from 15 residues.

The table lists this clone with a count of one. V gene TRBV6-6 combines with J gene TRBJ1-5, with 8 bases aligning to TRBD1. Losses at the gene ends were 5 bases for V and 7 bases for J; bases not matched to a gene: 16. CDR3 size: 17 residues. Germline lookup yields CDR1 MNHNY and CDR2 SVGAGI (reference sequence). The CDR3 sequence is CASSPHTRTGPGQPQHF. The CDR3 coding sequence is TGTGCCAGCAGTCCCCACACCCGGACAGGGCCTGGGCAGCCCCAGCATTTT.

Turning to this clone: A read error may produce the germline difference seen at one junction end. The gene calls are TRBV12-3 or TRBV12-4 and TRBJ1-2; possibly TRBD1 for D (6 bases). CDR3 length equals 13 residues. The CDR3 sequence: CASTLNAWTVTSF. CDR3 nucleotide sequence: TGTGCCAGCACGCTAAACGCTTGGACAGTCACCTCATTC.

The CDR3 loop reads CASSLGQAGGNEQFF. Written as DNA, the CDR3 is TGTGCCAGCAGCTTAGGACAGGCTGGGGGCAATGAGCAGTTCTTC. This chain joins TRBV7-9 and TRBJ2-1; D might be TRBD1 (6 bases). With 1 base removed from V and 6 bases from J, the gap between germline ends came to 13 bases. CDR3 length: 15 residues. Germline V gene sequence: CDR1 SEHNR, CDR2 FQNEAQ (reference sequence).

This chain uses TRBV28 with TRBJ1-2; 7 nucleotides agree with TRBD1. Trimming at V came to 5 bases and at J to 6 bases, leaving 18 bases not matched to a gene. The CDR3 is 17 amino acids. Germline loops: CDR1 MDHEN, CDR2 SYDVKM. The CDR3 is CASSNPPDRVTRHGYTF. Here the CDR3 DNA reads TGTGCCAGCAGTAACCCGCCAGACAGGGTTACGCGGCATGGCTACACCTTC.

This chain links TRBV9 with TRBJ1-1, with TRBD1 as a possible D gene (5 bases). CDR3 size: 13 residues. Germline V gene lookup returns CDR1 SGDLS and CDR2 YYNGEE. Trimming took off 4 bases at V and 5 bases at J, with 12 bases between the two ends. CDR3 sequence reads: CASSTTGWTEAFF. In nucleotides, the CDR3 is TGTGCCAGCAGCACAACAGGTTGGACTGAAGCTTTCTTT.